These 19 T cell receptor beta chains were sequenced from one sample in a study of early T cells in non-severe SARS-CoV-2 infection. From the 5' RACE reads, TCRdb called clonotypes with MiXCR, one entry per CDR3 protein. The data show tens of thousands of distinct CDR3 sequences, around a tenth seen once. Material for sequencing was whole blood. Receptors were obtained from an adult who was a healthcare worker with PCR-confirmed SARS-CoV-2 infection or an uninfected control (not recorded which).

This clonotype was seen ten or more times. The genes are TRBV7-6 and TRBJ2-7; 9 nucleotides line up with TRBD1. CDR3 length: 15 residues. CDR1 and CDR2 from the germline V gene are SGHVS and FNYEAQ. Unmatched junction bases numbered 8, after V lost 5 bases and J lost 3 bases. The CDR3 is CASSAGTGQFYEQYF. The CDR3 DNA follows: TGTGCCAGCAGCGCGGGGACAGGGCAATTCTACGAGCAGTACTTC.

This clonotype was detected many times. The chain joins TRBV4-1 to TRBJ2-4; weak D call: TRBD1 (5 bases). The CDR3 consists of 13 residues. V was trimmed by 0 bases and J by 6 bases, leaving 6 bases between them. Germline-derived CDR1 and CDR2 are MGHRA and YSYEKL. This CDR3 reads CASSQEGVNIQYF. CDR3 in DNA: TGCGCCAGCAGCCAAGAAGGGGTAAACATTCAGTACTTC.

V usage is TRBV2 and J usage is TRBJ2-2; 8 bases fit TRBD1. V was pared by 5 bases and J by 0 bases, with 11 bases of the junction left unmatched. CDR1 and CDR2 (germline): SNHLY, FYNNEI. This CDR3 is built from 18 residues. The DNA for the CDR3 is TGTGCCAGCAGTTCGAGGACAGGGTCCGTTTCGAACACCGGGGAGCTGTTTTTT. Translated: CASSSRTGSVSNTGELFF. The full variable domain, rest sourced from reference TRBV2 and TRBJ2-2, is EPEVTQTPSHQVTQMGQEVILRCVPISNHLYFYWYRQILGQKVEFLVSFYNNEISEKSEIFDDQFSVERPDGSNFTLKIRSTKLEDSAMYFCASSSRTGSVSNTGELFFGEGSRLTVL.

The chain recombines TRBV3-1 with TRBJ2-7; TRBD2 might be the D (7 bases). This CDR3 has 13 residues. V dropped 1 base and J dropped 7 bases, with 11 bases sitting between them. The V gene's germline CDR1 is LGHDT and CDR2 YNNKEL (reference sequence). The CDR3 DNA sequence: TGTGCCAGCAGCCAAGTTGCGGGGGCAGAGCAGTACTTC. Translated, it gives CASSQVAGAEQYF.

This clonotype was recorded at least ten times. The V and J genes are TRBV15 and TRBJ2-3; possible D gene TRBD1, 5 bases. The CDR3 has 14 residues. Germline V gene sequence: CDR1 LNHNV, CDR2 YYDKDF (reference sequence). Trimming shortened V by 0 bases and J by 4 bases, and 8 bases separated the two germline ends. The CDR3 here is CATSREGRPDTQYF. The CDR3 DNA reads TGTGCCACCAGCAGAGAGGGGCGGCCAGATACGCAGTATTTT.

The rearrangement uses TRBV10-3 and TRBJ2-3; no definite D call. Per germline, CDR1 ENHRY and CDR2 SYGVKD. Trimming removed 4 bases from V and 4 bases from J, with 12 bases in between. This CDR3 has 14 amino acids. For the CDR3, the DNA is TGTGCCATCAGTGGAGAGAATGCTCCAGATACGCAGTATTTT. This translates into CAISGENAPDTQYF.

This clonotype occurred many times. The chain is built from TRBV4-1 and TRBJ2-1; TRBD1 or TRBD2 may be the D gene (5 bases each). Germline CDR1 is MGHRA and CDR2 is YSYEKL. Trimming stripped 4 bases from V and 6 bases from J, with 19 bases between. The CDR3 has 16 residues. This chain's CDR3 is CASSPGPTGTPNEQFF. The CDR3 nucleotides are TGCGCCAGCAGCCCGGGCCCGACCGGGACCCCCAATGAGCAGTTCTTC.

This clonotype has only a few counts. The chain combines TRBV18 with TRBJ2-1; D remains unclear. The CDR3 has 15 residues. CDR1 is KGHSH, CDR2 LQKENI, per germline. Trimming shortened V by 1 base and J by 0 bases, and 7 bases separated the two germline ends. The CDR3 here is CASSPLVFSYNEQFF. The CDR3 DNA reads as TGTGCCAGCTCACCACTAGTTTTCTCCTACAATGAGCAGTTCTTC. Full variable domain (outside the CDR3, taken from reference TRBV18 and TRBJ2-1): NAGVMQNPRHLVRRRGQEARLRCSPMKGHSHVYWYRQLPEEGLKFMVYLQKENIIDESGMPKERFSAEFPKEGPSILRIQQVVRGDSAAYFCASSPLVFSYNEQFFGPGTRLTVL.

V and J are TRBV28 and TRBJ1-1, with D uncertain. Germline V lookup: CDR1 MDHEN, CDR2 SYDVKM. CDR3 size: 14 residues. Trimming took 3 bases from V and 3 from J, leaving 11 bases between them. CDR3 sequence (DNA): TGTGCCAGCAGTTTTGACAACTTTGACACTGAAGCTTTCTTT. As protein: CASSFDNFDTEAFF.

The sample holds a few counts of this clonotype. This chain links TRBV5-3 with TRBJ2-2, with no clear D. TRBV5-3 is identified as an open reading frame with a role that is uncertain. The CDR3 has 19 amino acids. V was trimmed by 6 bases and J by 2 bases, leaving 26 bases between them. The CDR3 region is CARTIDTRLEAKNTGELFF. CDR3 DNA sequence: TGTGCCAGAACAATAGACACCCGCCTCGAGGCTAAAAACACCGGGGAGCTGTTTTTT.

This clonotype was observed many times. The V gene is TRBV5-5, the J gene TRBJ2-1; 8 bases match TRBD1. This CDR3 region has 15 residues. V dropped 3 bases and J dropped 9; count of bases not matched to a gene: 11. Germline V gives CDR1 SGHKS, CDR2 YYEKEE (reference sequence). The CDR3 spells CASSWRGRGLGEQFF. The CDR3 DNA sequence: TGTGCCAGCAGCTGGAGAGGCAGGGGGCTTGGTGAGCAGTTCTTC.

This clonotype has a count of ten or more. V gene TRBV6-1 combines with J gene TRBJ2-2; 7 bases fit TRBD1. V shed 7 bases, J shed 6 bases, and the junction held 11 bases outside the gene matches. This CDR3 spans 15 amino acids. Germline V CDR1 and CDR2: MNHNS, SASEGT. This chain's CDR3 is CASKNPGQRPGELFF. The CDR3 DNA is TGTGCCAGCAAAAATCCGGGACAGAGGCCCGGGGAGCTGTTTTTT.

In its sample, this clonotype was seen a few times. This chain links TRBV12-3 or TRBV12-4 with TRBJ1-1; D not resolved. V was cut by 7 bases and J by 1 base, with 10 bases left in between. CDR3 length equals 13 residues. CDR3 in DNA: TGTGCCAGCAACCGGTACGGGAACACTGAAGCTTTCTTT. As protein: CASNRYGNTEAFF.

This clonotype was detected ten times or more. The rearrangement uses TRBV30 and TRBJ2-3; 7 nucleotides line up with TRBD1. Germline V gives CDR1 GTSNPN, CDR2 SVGIG (reference sequence). V trimming: 2 bases; J trimming: 6 bases; junction bases outside the gene matches: 5. The CDR3 is 13 residues long. CDR3 DNA: TGTGCCTGGAGTCTGACAGGGTCGGATACGCAGTATTTT. Translated: CAWSLTGSDTQYF.

This clonotype was seen more than once but under ten times. The J gene is TRBJ1-5, the V gene TRBV30, with a tentative D call TRBD1 (5 bases). The CDR3 has 16 residues. Germline CDR1 GTSNPN, CDR2 SVGIG (reference sequence). Trimming removed 2 bases at V and 5 bases at J, with 19 bases between. This CDR3 reads CAWSSRGSRFYQPQHF. The CDR3 DNA is TGTGCCTGGAGTTCTAGGGGTTCCCGTTTTTATCAGCCCCAGCATTTT. Full variable domain (remainder filled in from reference TRBV30 and TRBJ1-5): SQTIHQWPATLVQPVGSPLSLECTVEGTSNPNLYWYRQAAGRGLQLLFYSVGIGQISSEVPQNLSASRPQDRQFILSSKKLLLSDSGFYLCAWSSRGSRFYQPQHFGDGTRLSIL.

The chain combines TRBV6-2 or TRBV6-3 with TRBJ2-1; TRBD1 matches at 7 bases. In germline, CDR1 is MNHEY, CDR2 SVGEGT. With V trimmed by 6 bases and J by 3 bases, 2 bases remained unmatched. The CDR3 is 13 residues long. The CDR3 spells CASRRQGYNEQFF. The CDR3 DNA is TGTGCCAGCAGGCGACAGGGCTACAATGAGCAGTTCTTC.

The chain joins TRBV9 to TRBJ2-1, with D unclear. This CDR3 has 13 residues. In germline, CDR1 is SGDLS, CDR2 YYNGEE. V dropped 0 bases and J dropped 12 bases, with 13 bases sitting between them. The CDR3 sequence: CASSVAGDVGQFF. CDR3 in DNA: TGTGCCAGCAGCGTAGCTGGTGACGTGGGGCAGTTCTTC.

This clonotype was picked up a small number of times. The rearrangement joins TRBV7-9 to TRBJ2-3; no clear D. With 0 bases removed from V and 4 bases from J, the gap between germline ends came to 5 bases. Per germline, CDR1 SEHNR and CDR2 FQNEAQ (reference sequence). The CDR3 spans 13 residues. CDR3 region: CASSLARSDTQYF. CDR3 bases: TGTGCCAGCAGCTTAGCGAGGTCAGATACGCAGTATTTT.

This clonotype appeared many times. The genes are TRBV5-1 and TRBJ1-4; D gene ambiguous. CDR3 length: 14 residues. The germline CDR1 and CDR2 sequences are SGHRS and YFSETQ. With 1 base removed from V and 0 bases from J, the gap between germline ends came to 4 bases. The CDR3 bases are TGCGCCAGCAGCTTGACAACAACTAATGAAAAACTGTTTTTT. Amino acids: CASSLTTTNEKLFF.